One sample yielded the 17 T cell receptor beta chains listed below, sequenced in a study of technical replicates of blood from a few donors (dated by TCRdb to 2016 to 2017). Library construction relied on the immunoSEQ multiplex PCR assay. What TCRdb holds here is the immuneACCESS table cut down to in-frame rearrangements. Part of the clones is not present; checked against another copy, under half of the missing clones reflect an unresolved V gene, and the others are unexplained. Present in this sample are approximately 99,000 clones, roughly 96% of which were seen just once. About 0.38% of the sample is in the top ten clones. Sequenced sample: T cells isolated from PBMCs. These receptors all stem from a human donor in good health.

The rearrangement uses TRBV9 and TRBJ2-7, with TRBD1 identical over 9 bases. In germline, CDR1 is SGDLS, CDR2 YYNGEE. Trimming cost V 0 bases and J 5 bases; bases outside gene matches: 9. This CDR3 spans 16 amino acids. The CDR3 region has the DNA TGTGCCAGCAGCGTAGAAATCGGGACAGGGATACACGAGCAGTACTTC. Amino acid sequence: CASSVEIGTGIHEQYF.

V is TRBV10-1 and J is TRBJ2-3; 10 bases align to TRBD1. This CDR3 is built from 15 residues. Germline assignment: CDR1 WNHNN and CDR2 SYGVQD (reference sequence). Losses at the gene ends were 6 bases for V and 3 bases for J; bases not matched to a gene: 6. The CDR3 spells CASRPGQGRTDTQYF. CDR3 in DNA: TGCGCCAGCAGGCCGGGACAGGGGAGGACAGATACGCAGTATTTT.

The rearrangement uses TRBV5-4 and TRBJ2-3, with D perhaps TRBD2 (7 bases). The CDR3 spans 16 residues. Germline loops: CDR1 SGHNT, CDR2 YYREEE (reference sequence). V was pared by 0 bases and J by 5 bases, with 16 bases between. The CDR3 sequence is CASSLDQGRVGDTQYF. The CDR3, as DNA: TGTGCCAGCAGCTTGGATCAGGGGAGGGTTGGAGATACGCAGTATTTT.

The J gene is TRBJ1-3, the V gene TRBV29-1; TRBD1 is a possible D gene (6 bases). Per the germline V gene, CDR1 is SQVTM and CDR2 is ANQGSEA. V was cut by 6 bases and J by 8 bases, with 14 bases left in between. The length of the CDR3 is 12 residues. CDR3 coding DNA: TGCAGCGTCTACAGGGAGGGAGACACCATATATTTT. It codes for CSVYREGDTIYF.

Notes on this clone: An end of the junction does not agree with germline; a read error may underlie this. The chain combines TRBV5-8 with TRBJ1-4; TRBD1 matches at 7 bases. From germline, CDR1 is SGHTS and CDR2 YDEGEE. There are 15 residues in the CDR3. CDR3 bases: TGTGCCAGCAACTTGGAGGCAGGGGGTATTGAAAAACTGTTTTTT. Translated, it gives CASNLEAGGIEKLFF.

This rearrangement joins TRBV7-2 to TRBJ2-5; 7 nucleotides line up with TRBD1. The CDR3 contains 14 residues. The V and J ends lost 4 bases and 5 bases, in that order; junction bases with no gene match: 7. Germline V CDR1 and CDR2: SGHTA, FQGNSA. Here the CDR3 reads CASSSRQGRETQYF. Here the CDR3 DNA reads TGTGCCAGCAGCTCTAGACAGGGTAGGGAGACCCAGTACTTC.

V usage is TRBV6-5 and J usage is TRBJ1-1; perhaps TRBD1 as D (6 bases). The CDR3 runs 14 residues. V lost 7 bases and J 1 base, leaving 13 bases between the germline ends. Germline lookup yields CDR1 MNHEY and CDR2 SVGAGI. CDR3 nucleotides: TGTGCCAGCATAAAGGCCAGGGGGAACACTGAAGCTTTCTTT. It encodes CASIKARGNTEAFF.

This chain uses TRBV5-6 with TRBJ2-5, with TRBD1 as a possible D gene (5 bases). This CDR3 spans 12 amino acids. In germline, CDR1 is SGHDT, CDR2 YYEEEE. Trimming left V 1 base short and J 4 bases short, with 5 bases between. CDR3 loop: CASSLTGETQYF. CDR3 nucleotide sequence: TGTGCCAGCAGCTTGACAGGAGAGACCCAGTACTTC.

This clone was detected only once. V is TRBV30 and J is TRBJ2-1, with 7 bases aligning to TRBD2. Germline CDR1 and CDR2: GTSNPN and SVGIG (reference sequence). Trimming cost V 4 bases and J 9 bases; bases outside gene matches: 3. The CDR3 is 11 residues long. CDR3 sequence reads: CAWTGGGEQFF. The CDR3 DNA is TGTGCCTGGACGGGCGGGGGTGAGCAGTTCTTC.

This chain links TRBV2 with TRBJ2-5, with D possibly being TRBD2 (5 bases). Germline CDR1 reads SNHLY; CDR2 reads FYNNEI. Trimming left V 7 bases short and J 2 bases short, with 17 bases between. This CDR3 spans 15 amino acids. The CDR3 DNA is TGTGCCAGCAATCGGGAAGGGTTTAGACAAGAGACCCAGTACTTC. Translating gives CASNREGFRQETQYF.

This chain links TRBV6-6 with TRBJ2-3; a possible D gene is TRBD2 (6 bases). V was shortened by 2 bases and J by 4 bases, with 10 bases between the two germline ends. Germline-derived CDR1 and CDR2 are MNHNY and SVGAGI (reference sequence). The CDR3 is made up of 14 amino acids. DNA of the CDR3: TGTGCCAGCAGTTACGCGGGGTCCCCAGATACGCAGTATTTT. This encodes CASSYAGSPDTQYF.

V gene TRBV19 combines with J gene TRBJ2-7; tentatively, D is TRBD1 (6 bases). Trimming cost V 6 bases and J 6 bases, with 21 bases left between them. Germline CDR1 LNHDA, CDR2 SQIVND (reference sequence). The CDR3 covers 15 residues. The CDR3 region is CASSAGTSEFREQYF. CDR3 sequence (DNA): TGTGCCAGTAGCGCCGGGACATCCGAGTTTCGCGAGCAGTACTTC. The full variable domain, its missing parts supplied by reference TRBV19 and TRBJ2-7, is DGGITQSPKYLFRKEGQNVTLSCEQNLNHDAMYWYRQDPGQGLRLIYYSQIVNDFQKGDIAEGYSVSREKKESFPLTVTSAQKNPTAFYLCASSAGTSEFREQYFGPGTRLTVT.

The chain has TRBV9 and TRBJ2-3; D is perhaps TRBD1 (5 bases). V was pared by 2 bases and J by 4 bases, with 11 bases between. The CDR3 consists of 14 residues. Germline V lookup: CDR1 SGDLS, CDR2 YYNGEE. CDR3 in amino acids: CASSVRQQADTQYF. CDR3 coding DNA: TGTGCCAGCAGCGTCCGACAGCAGGCAGATACGCAGTATTTT.

This chain connects TRBV6-1 to TRBJ1-5; 10 bases line up with TRBD1. The CDR3 sequence is 15 residues long. In germline, CDR1 is MNHNS, CDR2 SASEGT. J lost 2 bases, V lost 4 bases, and 2 bases had no gene match. CDR3 DNA sequence: TGTGCCAGCAGTGGGACAGGGGGAGGCAATCAGCCCCAGCATTTT. Translating gives CASSGTGGGNQPQHF.

This chain links TRBV6-1 with TRBJ1-1; weak D call: TRBD1 (5 bases). Germline values: CDR1 MNHNS, CDR2 SASEGT. The CDR3 totals 14 residues. Trimming stripped 6 bases from V and 1 base from J, with 12 bases between. The CDR3 protein is CASRGEETNTEAFF. The DNA for the CDR3 is TGTGCCAGCAGAGGGGAGGAGACGAACACTGAAGCTTTCTTT.

The chain has TRBV7-9 and TRBJ2-7; 9 bases are a match to TRBD1. The V gene's germline CDR1 is SEHNR and CDR2 FQNEAQ (reference sequence). The CDR3 contains 16 residues. V was clipped by 5 bases and J by 5 bases; unmatched bases: 13. CDR3 in DNA: TGTGCCAGCAGCCCGGTGCCGGGACAGGGTTACCACGAGCAGTACTTC. Translated: CASSPVPGQGYHEQYF.

Only one count was recorded for this clone. The chain is built from TRBV30 and TRBJ1-1; D not resolved. Germline CDR1 and CDR2: GTSNPN and SVGIG (reference sequence). V lost 5 bases to trimming and J lost 10 bases, with 20 bases between them. This CDR3 is built from 13 residues. CDR3 loop: CAWHPVNFGTAFF. The CDR3 DNA reads as TGTGCCTGGCATCCCGTTAACTTCGGTACAGCTTTCTTT.